The T cell receptor (beta chain) described here comes from a study of blood T cell repertoires in COVID-19. This clone was found once. The CDR3 length is 15 residues. Germline V gene data show CDR1 as SQVTM and CDR2 as ANQGSEA. V trimming: 5 bases; J trimming: 4 bases; junction bases outside the gene matches: 9. TCRdb's copy holds only in-frame clones and misses some; the assay was immunoSEQ multiplex PCR. This table holds roughly 160,000 clones, approximately 84% found once. This chain connects TRBV29-1 to TRBJ2-7, with 12 bases matching TRBD2. This TCR was sampled from a woman older than 75 with COVID-19, enrolled during active disease. The sample consisted of peripheral blood. CDR3 region: CSVKLGLAGSYEQYF. The CDR3 bases are TGCAGCGTTAAACTAGGACTAGCGGGATCTTACGAGCAGTACTTC.